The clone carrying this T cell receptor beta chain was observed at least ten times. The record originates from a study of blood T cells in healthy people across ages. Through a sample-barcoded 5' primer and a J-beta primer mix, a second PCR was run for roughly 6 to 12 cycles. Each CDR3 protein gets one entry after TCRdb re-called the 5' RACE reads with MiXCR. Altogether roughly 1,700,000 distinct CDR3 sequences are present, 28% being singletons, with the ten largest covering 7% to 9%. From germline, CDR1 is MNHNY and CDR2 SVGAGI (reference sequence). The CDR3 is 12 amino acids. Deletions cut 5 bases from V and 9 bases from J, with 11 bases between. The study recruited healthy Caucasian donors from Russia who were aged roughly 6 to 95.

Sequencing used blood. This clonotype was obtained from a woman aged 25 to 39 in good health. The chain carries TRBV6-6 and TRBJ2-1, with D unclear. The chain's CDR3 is CASSPSVVEQFF. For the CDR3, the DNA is TGTGCCAGCAGTCCCTCAGTCGTTGAGCAGTTCTTC.